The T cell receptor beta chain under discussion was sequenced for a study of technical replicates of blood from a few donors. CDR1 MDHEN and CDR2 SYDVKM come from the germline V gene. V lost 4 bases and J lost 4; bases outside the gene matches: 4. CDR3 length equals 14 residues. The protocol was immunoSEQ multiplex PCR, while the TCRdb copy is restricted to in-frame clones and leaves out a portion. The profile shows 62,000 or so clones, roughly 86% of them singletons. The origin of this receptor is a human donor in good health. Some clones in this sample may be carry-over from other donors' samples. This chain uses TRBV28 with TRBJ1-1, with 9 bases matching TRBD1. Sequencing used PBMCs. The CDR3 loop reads CASSSGQGGTEAFF. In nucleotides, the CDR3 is TGTGCCAGCAGTTCGGGACAGGGTGGCACTGAAGCTTTCTTT. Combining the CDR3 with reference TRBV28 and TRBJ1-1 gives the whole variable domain DVKVTQSSRYLVKRTGEKVFLECVQDMDHENMFWYRQDPGLGLRLIYFSYDVKMKEKGDIPEGYSVSREKKERFSLILESASTNQTSMYLCASSSGQGGTEAFFGQGTRLTVV.